Presented here are 26 T cell receptor beta chains from one specimen sequenced in a study of CD8 T cells in Susac syndrome. With random hexamers, about 0.45 to 1 ug RNA was reverse transcribed. In TCRdb, the immunoSEQ multiplex PCR reads were re-called with MiXCR into one record per CDR3 protein. The sample records about 160,000 distinct CDR3 sequences, about 96% being singletons. The specimen was CD4+ T cells from PBMCs. Source of these receptors: a human donor with Susac syndrome.

The chain links TRBV28 to TRBJ2-7; D is undetermined. This CDR3 is built from 11 residues. CDR1 is MDHEN and CDR2 is SYDVKM in the germline V gene. Trimming took 5 bases from V and 4 from J, leaving 6 bases between them. The CDR3 DNA reads as TGTGCCAGCAGTGTGACATACGAGCAGTACTTC. It codes for CASSVTYEQYF.

This rearrangement joins TRBV19 to TRBJ2-5; 7 bases align to TRBD1. Germline CDR1 and CDR2: LNHDA and SQIVND (reference sequence). The V and J ends lost 7 bases and 2 bases, in that order; junction bases with no gene match: 4. The CDR3 covers 13 residues. CDR3 sequence: CASNPGQQETQYF. The CDR3 nucleotides read TGTGCCAGTAATCCGGGACAGCAAGAGACCCAGTACTTC.

The V and J genes are TRBV28 and TRBJ1-1; D may be TRBD1 (6 bases). V was shortened by 5 bases and J by 7 bases, with 8 bases between the two germline ends. Germline CDR1 and CDR2: MDHEN and SYDVKM. This CDR3 is 11 amino acids long. CDR3 DNA sequence: TGTGCCAGCAGTACAGGGAGTGAAGCTTTCTTT. It yields the protein CASSTGSEAFF.

This rearrangement joins TRBV18 to TRBJ2-3; D may be TRBD2 (6 bases). V was pared by 4 bases and J by 2 bases, with 10 bases between. The CDR3 extends over 14 amino acids. The germline V gene has CDR1 KGHSH and CDR2 LQKENI. The CDR3 loop is CASSRGTPTDTQYF. The DNA for the CDR3 is TGTGCCAGCTCACGAGGGACTCCCACAGATACGCAGTATTTT.

This rearrangement joins TRBV9 to TRBJ2-7, with TRBD2 as a possible D gene (6 bases). With 7 bases removed from V and 4 bases from J, the gap between germline ends came to 15 bases. The CDR3 contains 13 residues. The germline V gene encodes CDR1 SGDLS and CDR2 YYNGEE. The CDR3 sequence: CASDRGDGYEQYF. Here the CDR3 DNA reads TGTGCCAGCGATCGCGGGGACGGTTACGAGCAGTACTTC.

The chain links TRBV3-1 to TRBJ1-3; maybe TRBD1 (6 bases). V lost 3 bases, J lost 0 bases, and 15 bases lay in between. Germline CDR1 is LGHDT and CDR2 is YNNKEL (reference sequence). The CDR3 runs to 17 residues. CDR3 sequence (DNA): TGTGCCAGCAGCCACCTCGCCGGACAGAGCTCTGGAAACACCATATATTTT. As protein: CASSHLAGQSSGNTIYF.

This clonotype occurred once. The J gene is TRBJ2-5, the V gene TRBV30, with 9 bases matching TRBD2. CDR1 and CDR2 from the germline V gene are GTSNPN and SVGIG (reference sequence). This CDR3 is 16 amino acids long. After removal of 3 bases from V and 2 bases from J, the junction contained 10 bases not matched to a gene. CDR3 loop: CAWRSGTSSLQETQYF. The CDR3 DNA is TGTGCCTGGAGATCCGGGACTAGCAGTTTGCAAGAGACCCAGTACTTC.

The chain is built from TRBV30 and TRBJ1-1; 7 nucleotides line up with TRBD1. V was clipped by 3 bases and J by 8 bases; unmatched bases: 6. The germline gives CDR1 GTSNPN, CDR2 SVGIG (reference sequence). The length of the CDR3 is 12 residues. CDR3 bases: TGTGCCTGGAGCGCAGGGGGGCTCGAAGCTTTCTTT. It codes for CAWSAGGLEAFF.

V gene TRBV13 combines with J gene TRBJ2-1; D is possibly TRBD2 (6 bases). V dropped 4 bases and J dropped 6 bases, with 10 bases sitting between them. The CDR3 runs 13 residues. The germline V gene encodes CDR1 PRHDT and CDR2 FYEKMQ (reference sequence). The CDR3 sequence: CASSWRDFNEQFF. The DNA for the CDR3 is TGTGCCAGCAGCTGGAGGGACTTCAATGAGCAGTTCTTC. Together with reference TRBV13 and TRBJ2-1, the CDR3 gives the full variable domain: AAGVIQSPRHLIKEKRETATLKCYPIPRHDTVYWYQQGPGQDPQFLISFYEKMQSDKGSIPDRFSAQQFSDYHSELNMSSLELGDSALYFCASSWRDFNEQFFGPGTRLTVL.

The J gene is TRBJ2-4, the V gene TRBV6-5; 12 positions agree with TRBD1. Germline-derived CDR1 and CDR2 are MNHEY and SVGAGI. This CDR3 has 14 residues. The J segment lost 9 bases and the V segment lost 6 bases, leaving 6 bases of the junction unmatched. CDR3 loop: CASRQGQGARIQYF. CDR3 DNA: TGTGCCAGCAGACAGGGACAGGGGGCACGCATTCAGTACTTC.

The V and J genes are TRBV20-1 and TRBJ2-1, with D possibly TRBD2 on 5 matching bases. CDR1 and CDR2 from the germline V gene are DFQATT and SNEGSKA (reference sequence). The CDR3 has 14 amino acids. Trimming left V 4 bases short and J 9 bases short, with 19 bases between. CDR3 DNA sequence: TGCAGTGCTAATCCGGGAAGGGTGAGTGGTGAGCAGTTCTTC. It specifies CSANPGRVSGEQFF.

V and J are TRBV14 and TRBJ2-7, with D possibly called TRBD1 or TRBD2 (5 bases each). The germline V gene has CDR1 SGHDN and CDR2 FVKESK. This CDR3 region has 14 residues. Trimming removed 1 base at V and 2 bases at J, with 9 bases between. CDR3 in amino acids: CASSQGGAPYEQYF. The CDR3 DNA follows: TGTGCCAGCAGCCAAGGAGGGGCCCCCTACGAGCAGTACTTC.

The gene calls are TRBV5-6 and TRBJ1-2, with unresolved D. From germline, CDR1 is SGHDT and CDR2 YYEEEE. Trimming cost V 2 bases and J 8 bases, with 10 bases left between them. This CDR3 comprises 12 residues. DNA of the CDR3: TGTGCCAGCAGCTTCTGGGGAAGCGGCTACACCTTC. This encodes CASSFWGSGYTF.

This chain links TRBV28 with TRBJ2-7; TRBD1 aligns across 7 bases. The CDR3 runs to 14 residues. CDR1 is MDHEN, CDR2 SYDVKM, per germline. J was trimmed by 4 bases and V by 6 bases; bases with no gene match: 9. For the CDR3, the DNA is TGTGCCAGCAGCCCATACAGGGGACGGTACGAGCAGTACTTC. Translating gives CASSPYRGRYEQYF.

The chain joins TRBV12-3 or TRBV12-4 to TRBJ2-5, with unresolved D. Deletions cut 6 bases from V and 0 bases from J, with 8 bases between. This CDR3 region has 13 residues. The CDR3 here is CASSPGYQETQYF. The DNA of the CDR3 is TGTGCCAGCAGCCCCGGGTACCAAGAGACCCAGTACTTC.

V is TRBV24-1 and J is TRBJ2-3; D is perhaps TRBD1 or TRBD2 (5 bases each). The germline V and J ends were trimmed by 7 bases and 6 bases, with 10 bases remaining between them. Germline CDR1 and CDR2: KGHDR and SFDVKD. The CDR3 has 12 residues. CDR3 in amino acids: CATRGEMDTQYF. CDR3 in DNA: TGTGCCACCAGGGGGGAGATGGATACGCAGTATTTT.

The rearrangement uses TRBV10-3 and TRBJ2-3, with unresolved D. The CDR3 runs 16 residues. CDR1 ENHRY and CDR2 SYGVKD come from the germline V gene. Trimming stripped 4 bases from V and 2 bases from J, with 16 bases between. DNA for the CDR3: TGTGCCATCAGTGTCAGTGACGCAAGACACACAGATACGCAGTATTTT. Protein product: CAISVSDARHTDTQYF.

This clonotype is a singleton in its sample. The chain carries TRBV2 and TRBJ2-1; D is possibly TRBD1 (5 bases). V was trimmed by 2 bases and J by 2 bases, leaving 13 bases between them. The length of the CDR3 is 16 residues. Germline V gene sequence: CDR1 SNHLY, CDR2 FYNNEI. The CDR3 here is CASSERGRPAYNEQFF. For the CDR3, the DNA is TGTGCCAGCAGTGAAAGGGGCAGGCCAGCCTACAATGAGCAGTTCTTC.

The chain recombines TRBV20-1 with TRBJ1-5; the D is unclear. The CDR3 contains 15 residues. The germline gives CDR1 DFQATT, CDR2 SNEGSKA (reference sequence). With 3 bases removed from V and 0 bases from J, the gap between germline ends came to 12 bases. CDR3 coding DNA: TGCAGTGCTAGTGAGGCGGGATTTAGCAATCAGCCCCAGCATTTT. Translating gives CSASEAGFSNQPQHF.

The chain uses TRBV30 and TRBJ1-1; 7 bases match TRBD1. Per the germline V gene, CDR1 is GTSNPN and CDR2 is SVGIG (reference sequence). V lost 5 bases and J lost 3; bases outside the gene matches: 6. The CDR3 covers 13 residues. CDR3 sequence (DNA): TGTGCCTGGGGTACAGGGGTTCACACTGAAGCTTTCTTT. Its translation is CAWGTGVHTEAFF.

This sequence joins TRBV7-2 and TRBJ2-5; D may be TRBD2 (6 bases). CDR3 size: 13 residues. Germline CDR1 reads SGHTA; CDR2 reads FQGNSA. Trimming pared 4 bases from V and 9 bases from J, leaving 15 bases between. The CDR3 bases are TGTGCCAGCAGCTCGACCTTCTCGGGGGCCCAGTACTTC. Translated, it gives CASSSTFSGAQYF.

The count of this clonotype is one. V is TRBV6-6 and J is TRBJ1-5; D uncertain. Per the germline V gene, CDR1 is MNHNY and CDR2 is SVGAGI (reference sequence). The V gene lost 8 bases and the J gene lost 6 bases, with 14 bases spanning the gap. This CDR3 has 13 amino acids. The CDR3 sequence: CASQWGFGQPQHF. In nucleotides, the CDR3 is TGTGCCAGCCAATGGGGTTTCGGTCAGCCCCAGCATTTT.

J is TRBJ1-4 and V is TRBV29-1; D is perhaps TRBD1 (5 bases). Per germline, CDR1 SQVTM and CDR2 ANQGSEA. CDR3 length: 12 amino acids. Trimming removed 8 bases from V and 6 bases from J, with 13 bases in between. CDR3 DNA sequence: TGCAGCTATCGGGGGGGGGATGAAAAACTGTTTTTT. The encoded protein is CSYRGGDEKLFF. The complete variable domain, with remaining parts taken from reference TRBV29-1 and TRBJ1-4, reads SAVISQKPSRDICQRGTSLTIQCQVDSQVTMMFWYRQQPGQSLTLIATANQGSEATYESGFVIDKFPISRPNLTFSTLTVSNMSPEDSSIYLCSYRGGDEKLFFGSGTQLSVL.

The gene calls are TRBV6-5 and TRBJ1-6, with a tentative D call TRBD1 (5 bases). The CDR3 totals 16 residues. Trimming cost V 0 bases and J 7 bases, with 13 bases left between them. The V gene's germline CDR1 is MNHEY and CDR2 SVGAGI. The DNA for the CDR3 is TGTGCCAGCAGTTACTCGACGGGGGTAGGGAATTCACCCCTCCACTTT. Amino acids: CASSYSTGVGNSPLHF.

V is TRBV19 and J is TRBJ2-1; tentatively, D is TRBD1 (6 bases). Germline lookup yields CDR1 LNHDA and CDR2 SQIVND (reference sequence). This CDR3 spans 14 amino acids. V was clipped by 8 bases and J by 4 bases, with 15 bases between them. For the CDR3, the DNA is TGTGCCAGTGGGAACAGGGACCTTTACAATGAGCAGTTCTTC. Its protein product is CASGNRDLYNEQFF.

The chain is built from TRBV28 and TRBJ1-1; 7 bases agree with TRBD1. CDR3 length: 16 residues. Germline V gives CDR1 MDHEN, CDR2 SYDVKM. The V segment lost 7 bases and the J segment 7 bases; nucleotides outside the gene matches: 18. The CDR3 loop is CASTQGGTVNLGEAFF. The CDR3 DNA sequence: TGTGCCAGCACTCAAGGGGGGACAGTGAATTTGGGTGAAGCTTTCTTT. The variable domain in full, with the rest retrieved from reference TRBV28 and TRBJ1-1, is DVKVTQSSRYLVKRTGEKVFLECVQDMDHENMFWYRQDPGLGLRLIYFSYDVKMKEKGDIPEGYSVSREKKERFSLILESASTNQTSMYLCASTQGGTVNLGEAFFGQGTRLTVV.